This TCR beta chain was captured by sequencing in a study of T-cell memory formation after mild COVID-19. Whole-study results and caveats: CD8+ contracting clones occupied EMRA, while CD4+ ones occupied mainly CM and EM. Second-wave clones that peaked on day 37 lacked confirmed SARS-CoV-2 specificity.

CDR1 SGHTA and CDR2 FQGNSA come from the germline V gene. CDR3 length: 14 residues. Trimming took 7 bases from V and 4 from J, leaving 14 bases between them. This clonotype showed up just a few times. Its antigen is still unknown. Employing constant-segment primers, 5'RACE generated TCR alpha and TCR beta cDNA libraries bearing sample barcodes and UMIs. TCRdb ran MiXCR on the 5' RACE reads and lists one entry per CDR3 protein. The profile shows 210,000 or so distinct CDR3 sequences, 10% of them singletons. The material sequenced was PBMCs or a T cell subset sorted from them (not recorded which). The receptor's source is a man between 18 and 35 years old who had mild COVID-19 (a few samples of this study predate the infection). Cell type and time point are not known. The V gene is TRBV7-2, the J gene TRBJ1-5, with a tentative D call TRBD1 (5 bases). The CDR3 here is CASTPGRSNQPQHF. CDR3 nucleotides: TGTGCCAGCACCCCAGGGAGGAGTAATCAGCCCCAGCATTTT. The whole variable domain, filled in from reference TRBV7-2 and TRBJ1-5, reads GAGVSQSPSNKVTEKGKDVELRCDPISGHTALYWYRQSLGQGLEFLIYFQGNSAPDKSGLPSDRFSAERTGGSVSTLTIQRTQQEDSAVYLCASTPGRSNQPQHFGDGTRLSIL.